The next 26 T cell receptor beta chains were all read from a single sample in a study of cytomegalovirus exposure and HLA in healthy donors. Sequencing used immunoSEQ multiplex PCR; TCRdb keeps in-frame clones, though not all of them. The sample consists of 200,000 to 250,000 clones, 90% to 95% of them appearing once. The sample comprised PBMCs. The receptors were sampled from a woman aged 18-29 years in good health and CMV-seronegative.

V usage is TRBV14 and J usage is TRBJ2-3; D remains ambiguous. This CDR3 is 12 amino acids long. V shed 0 bases and J shed 8 bases, with 6 bases lying between them. Looked up from germline, CDR1 is SGHDN and CDR2 is FVKESK. DNA of the CDR3: TGTGCCAGCAGCCAAGATGTGGCTACGCAGTATTTT. Encoded protein: CASSQDVATQYF.

The J gene is TRBJ2-5, the V gene TRBV7-8; 7 nucleotides agree with TRBD2. The germline V gene has CDR1 SGHVS and CDR2 FQNEAQ. The V gene end was trimmed by 5 bases and the J gene end by 3 bases; junction bases not matched to a gene: 21. The CDR3 has 19 residues. Here the CDR3 reads CASSAGTTLWLQTKETQYF. CDR3 DNA sequence: TGTGCCAGCAGCGCGGGGACTACCCTTTGGCTCCAGACCAAAGAGACCCAGTACTTC. The full variable domain, with the rest looked up from reference TRBV7-8 and TRBJ2-5, is GAGVSQSPRYKVAKRGQDVALRCDPISGHVSLFWYQQALGQGPEFLTYFQNEAQLDKSGLPSDRFFAERPEGSVSTLKIQRTQQEDSAVYLCASSAGTTLWLQTKETQYFGPGTRLLVL.

The chain employs TRBV2 and TRBJ1-2; D remains ambiguous. The CDR3 consists of 14 residues. V was clipped by 1 base and J by 5 bases, with 11 bases between them. CDR1 and CDR2 from the germline V gene are SNHLY and FYNNEI. CDR3 nucleotides: TGTGCCAGCAGTGAAGACAAGATTAAATATGGCTACACCTTC. Translated: CASSEDKIKYGYTF.

V is TRBV6-6 and J is TRBJ2-7, with D perhaps TRBD1 (5 bases). V lost 6 bases, J lost 2 bases, and 5 bases lay in between. In germline, CDR1 is MNHNY, CDR2 SVGAGI (reference sequence). This CDR3 is built from 11 residues. The DNA of the CDR3 is TGTGCCAGCAGGGGGCCCTACGAGCAGTACTTC. Translated: CASRGPYEQYF.

This chain links TRBV11-2 with TRBJ2-7, with 9 bases that match TRBD2. CDR1 and CDR2 from the germline V gene are SGHAT and FQNNGV. The V gene end was trimmed by 5 bases and the J gene end by 3 bases; junction bases not matched to a gene: 8. The CDR3 has 15 amino acids. This CDR3 reads CASSRSGRPLYEQYF. The CDR3 DNA is TGTGCCAGCAGCCGAAGCGGGAGGCCCCTCTACGAGCAGTACTTC.

DNA of the CDR3: TGTGCCACCAGCAGAGATCTCTTTGGACTAGCGGGAGTTGCATCAGTAGGTGAGCAGTTCTTC. Translation gives CATSRDLFGLAGVASVGEQFF. This chain connects TRBV15 to TRBJ2-1; 13 bases align to TRBD2. There are 21 residues in the CDR3. From germline, CDR1 is LNHNV and CDR2 YYDKDF (reference sequence). Losses at the gene ends were 0 bases for V and 9 bases for J; bases not matched to a gene: 20. Full variable domain (rest looked up from reference TRBV15 and TRBJ2-1): DAMVIQNPRYQVTQFGKPVTLSCSQTLNHNVMYWYQQKSSQAPKLLFHYYDKDFNNEADTPDNFQSRRPNTSFCFLDIRSPGLGDTAMYLCATSRDLFGLAGVASVGEQFFGPGTRLTVL.

The chain is built from TRBV9 and TRBJ1-2, with D possibly matching TRBD1 (5 bases). Germline V gene sequence: CDR1 SGDLS, CDR2 YYNGEE. There are 12 residues in the CDR3. Trimming stripped 0 bases from V and 7 bases from J, with 7 bases between. The CDR3 protein is CASSVDGGGYTF. For the CDR3, the DNA is TGTGCCAGCAGCGTAGACGGGGGTGGCTACACCTTC.

The V gene is TRBV5-1, the J gene TRBJ1-1; TRBD1 is a possible D gene (6 bases). In germline, CDR1 is SGHRS, CDR2 YFSETQ. The CDR3 length is 14 residues. V lost 2 bases and J lost 5, with 13 bases in between. CDR3 sequence (DNA): TGCGCCAGCAGCTTTGCAGGGGCCGGGACTGAAGCTTTCTTT. This codes for CASSFAGAGTEAFF.

Regarding this clone: The junction differs from germline at one of its ends, possibly a read error. The rearrangement uses TRBV10-3 and TRBJ2-7; TRBD1 agrees at 9 bases. The CDR3 extends over 12 amino acids. Germline V gene data show CDR1 as ENHRY and CDR2 as SYGVKD. The CDR3, as DNA: TGTGCCATCCAGGGACAGGGCCCCCCCCAGGACTTC. Translation gives CAIQGQGPPQDF.

The V and J genes are TRBV7-2 and TRBJ1-5; 7 bases match TRBD1. The V gene end was trimmed by 5 bases and the J gene end by 4 bases; junction bases not matched to a gene: 2. Germline-derived CDR1 and CDR2 are SGHTA and FQGNSA. The CDR3 runs 13 residues. CDR3 nucleotides: TGTGCCAGCAGCCCGACAGGGAATCAGCCCCAGCATTTT. Translation gives CASSPTGNQPQHF.

This chain joins TRBV5-6 and TRBJ2-5, with TRBD2 identical over 13 bases. There are 17 residues in the CDR3. Germline CDR1 is SGHDT and CDR2 is YYEEEE. The ends lost 4 bases at V and 3 bases at J; junction bases unmatched: 9. In nucleotides, the CDR3 is TGTGCCAGCAGCCCCGGGGGCACTAGCGGGAGGGAAGAGACCCAGTACTTC. The encoded protein is CASSPGGTSGREETQYF.

The chain combines TRBV30 with TRBJ2-6, with D unclear. Germline V gene lookup returns CDR1 GTSNPN and CDR2 SVGIG (reference sequence). This CDR3 has 13 residues. Trimming pared 4 bases from V and 0 bases from J, leaving 4 bases between. CDR3 region: CAWTGSGANVLTF. DNA of the CDR3: TGTGCCTGGACGGGCTCTGGGGCCAACGTCCTGACTTTC.

The chain is built from TRBV18 and TRBJ1-1; no clear D gene. V was pared by 5 bases and J by 0 bases, with 7 bases between. Germline lookup yields CDR1 KGHSH and CDR2 LQKENI. CDR3 length equals 13 residues. The CDR3 DNA sequence: TGTGCCAGCTCAGTTTATTTGAACACTGAAGCTTTCTTT. Encoded protein: CASSVYLNTEAFF.

CDR3 sequence: CASSQTMGTGELQSYEQYF. As DNA, the CDR3 is TGTGCCAGCAGTCAAACAATGGGGACAGGGGAGTTACAATCCTACGAGCAGTACTTC. This chain links TRBV14 with TRBJ2-7, with 10 bases matching TRBD1. With V trimmed by 6 bases and J by 1 base, 18 bases remained unmatched. Germline lookup yields CDR1 SGHDN and CDR2 FVKESK. The length of the CDR3 is 19 residues.

This CDR3 reads CASPLSGRAHTQYF. The CDR3, as DNA: TGTGCCAGCCCCCTTAGCGGGAGGGCCCATACGCAGTATTTT. V and J are TRBV13 and TRBJ2-3, with TRBD2 identical over 11 bases. J lost 7 bases, V lost 8 bases, and 8 bases had no gene match. The CDR3 extends over 14 amino acids. Per the germline V gene, CDR1 is PRHDT and CDR2 is FYEKMQ (reference sequence). Full variable domain (outside the CDR3, taken from reference TRBV13 and TRBJ2-3): AAGVIQSPRHLIKEKRETATLKCYPIPRHDTVYWYQQGPGQDPQFLISFYEKMQSDKGSIPDRFSAQQFSDYHSELNMSSLELGDSALYFCASPLSGRAHTQYFGPGTRLTVL.

This clone was counted between two and nine times. The rearrangement joins TRBV2 to TRBJ2-7, with TRBD2 matching over 8 bases. The germline gives CDR1 SNHLY, CDR2 FYNNEI. The CDR3 runs 18 residues. J was trimmed by 4 bases and V by 7 bases; bases with no gene match: 21. The chain's CDR3 is CASMVESGGAEWGYEQYF. CDR3 coding DNA: TGTGCCAGCATGGTGGAGTCGGGAGGGGCCGAATGGGGGTACGAGCAGTACTTC.

The rearrangement joins TRBV19 to TRBJ2-7; TRBD2 is a possible D gene (7 bases). The CDR3 has 14 residues. Per germline, CDR1 LNHDA and CDR2 SQIVND (reference sequence). V was trimmed by 5 bases and J by 3 bases, leaving 14 bases between them. The CDR3 nucleotides are TGTGCCAGTAGTTCCCCCGGGGGGCTCTACGAGCAGTACTTC. It translates to CASSSPGGLYEQYF.

This chain uses TRBV7-8 with TRBJ1-4; TRBD1 might be the D (5 bases). The germline V gene encodes CDR1 SGHVS and CDR2 FQNEAQ. Trimming took 2 bases from V and 6 from J, leaving 10 bases between them. The CDR3 has 14 residues. The CDR3 DNA follows: TGTGCCAGCAGCTTATCAGGGTTGGATGAAAAACTGTTTTTT. As protein: CASSLSGLDEKLFF.

This chain uses TRBV27 with TRBJ1-4, with 8 nucleotides matching TRBD1. The CDR3 spans 15 residues. The junction had 6 bases not matched to a gene; V was cut back by 2 bases and J by 7 bases. Germline V gene data show CDR1 as MNHEY and CDR2 as SMNVEV (reference sequence). CDR3 in amino acids: CASSLGQGIGEKLFF. The CDR3 coding sequence is TGTGCCAGCAGTTTAGGACAGGGAATTGGTGAAAAACTGTTTTTT.

This chain links TRBV7-9 with TRBJ2-1, with D possibly being TRBD1 (6 bases). Trimming pared 5 bases from V and 11 bases from J, leaving 19 bases between. Germline CDR1 is SEHNR and CDR2 is FQNEAQ (reference sequence). CDR3 length: 14 amino acids. CDR3: CASSAAGTPTQQFF. The DNA of the CDR3 is TGTGCCAGCAGCGCCGCCGGGACACCTACTCAGCAGTTCTTC.

This clone was detected once. The rearrangement links TRBV29-1 to TRBJ2-1; 14 bases agree with TRBD2. V was pared by 7 bases and J by 7 bases, with 3 bases of the junction left unmatched. Looked up from germline, CDR1 is SQVTM and CDR2 is ANQGSEA. The length of the CDR3 is 13 residues. CDR3 residues: CSATSGGVNEQFF. The CDR3 DNA sequence: TGCAGCGCGACTAGCGGGGGGGTTAATGAGCAGTTCTTC.

The chain couples TRBV28 to TRBJ1-3; the D gene is possibly TRBD1 (5 bases). V was cut by 11 bases and J by 0 bases, with 11 bases left in between. The CDR3 has 13 residues. Germline CDR1 MDHEN, CDR2 SYDVKM. CDR3 sequence: CAHTGSSGNTIYF. CDR3 bases: TGTGCCCATACAGGCTCCTCTGGAAACACCATATATTTT.

The chain joins TRBV7-2 to TRBJ2-2; D is unclear. Trimming removed 1 base at V and 5 bases at J, with 5 bases between. The CDR3 has 13 residues. The germline CDR1 and CDR2 sequences are SGHTA and FQGNSA. CDR3 sequence (DNA): TGTGCCAGCAGCTTAGTGAGGACCGGGGAGCTGTTTTTT. Residues: CASSLVRTGELFF.

The V gene is TRBV10-3, the J gene TRBJ2-5, with a tentative D call TRBD2 (5 bases). This CDR3 has 14 residues. The V gene lost 0 bases and the J gene lost 6 bases, with 11 bases spanning the gap. Germline values: CDR1 ENHRY, CDR2 SYGVKD. The CDR3 here is CAISESRGSQTQYF. In DNA form, the CDR3 reads TGTGCCATCAGTGAGTCGAGAGGGTCGCAGACCCAGTACTTC.

The chain carries TRBV6-5 and TRBJ1-2; TRBD1 is a possible D gene (5 bases). Trimming took 5 bases from V and 14 from J, leaving 24 bases between them. Germline V gives CDR1 MNHEY, CDR2 SVGAGI. The CDR3 spans 14 residues. The CDR3 sequence: CASSRSLGPSSGTF. CDR3 nucleotides: TGTGCCAGCAGTAGGTCTCTGGGGCCCTCTTCAGGTACCTTC.

This clone appeared once. The chain joins TRBV15 to TRBJ1-5; TRBD1 might be the D (5 bases). CDR1 LNHNV and CDR2 YYDKDF come from the germline V gene (reference sequence). The CDR3 covers 16 residues. Trimming stripped 1 base from V and 1 base from J, with 11 bases between. This CDR3 is CATSRASPGSNQPQHF. DNA of the CDR3: TGTGCCACCAGCAGAGCCTCACCAGGGAGCAATCAGCCCCAGCATTTT.